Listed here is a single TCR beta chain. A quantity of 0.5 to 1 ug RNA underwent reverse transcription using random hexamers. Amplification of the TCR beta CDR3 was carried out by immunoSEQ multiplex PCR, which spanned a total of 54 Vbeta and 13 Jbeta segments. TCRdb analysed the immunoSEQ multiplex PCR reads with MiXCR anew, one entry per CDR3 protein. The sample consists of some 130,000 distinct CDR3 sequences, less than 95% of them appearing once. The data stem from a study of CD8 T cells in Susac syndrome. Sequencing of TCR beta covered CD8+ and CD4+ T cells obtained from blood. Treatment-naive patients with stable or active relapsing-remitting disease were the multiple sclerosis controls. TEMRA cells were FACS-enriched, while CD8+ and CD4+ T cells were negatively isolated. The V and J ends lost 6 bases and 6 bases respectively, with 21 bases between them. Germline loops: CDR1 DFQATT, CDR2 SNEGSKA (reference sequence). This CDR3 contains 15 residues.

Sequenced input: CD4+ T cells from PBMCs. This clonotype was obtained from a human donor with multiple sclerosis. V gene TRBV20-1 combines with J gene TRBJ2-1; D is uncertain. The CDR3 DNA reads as TGCAGTGCCATCCCACGTGCGCCTACATCCAATGAGCAGTTCTTC. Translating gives CSAIPRAPTSNEQFF.